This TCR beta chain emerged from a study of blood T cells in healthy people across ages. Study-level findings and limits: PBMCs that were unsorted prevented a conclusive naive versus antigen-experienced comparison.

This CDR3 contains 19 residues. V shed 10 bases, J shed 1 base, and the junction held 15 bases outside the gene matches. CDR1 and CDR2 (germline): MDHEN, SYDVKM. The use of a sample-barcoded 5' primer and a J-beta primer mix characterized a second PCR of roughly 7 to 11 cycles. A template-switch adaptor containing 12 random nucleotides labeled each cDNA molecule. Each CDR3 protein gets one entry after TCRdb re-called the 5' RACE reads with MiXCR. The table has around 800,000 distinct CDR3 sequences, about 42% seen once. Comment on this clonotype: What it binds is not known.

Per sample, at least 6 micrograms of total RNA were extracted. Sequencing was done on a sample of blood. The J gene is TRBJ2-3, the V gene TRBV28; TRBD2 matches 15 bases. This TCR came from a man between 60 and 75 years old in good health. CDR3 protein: CANSPPPGLAGGRTDTQYF. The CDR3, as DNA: TGTGCCAACAGCCCGCCCCCGGGACTAGCGGGGGGACGCACAGATACGCAGTATTTT. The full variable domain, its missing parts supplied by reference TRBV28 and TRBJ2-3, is DVKVTQSSRYLVKRTGEKVFLECVQDMDHENMFWYRQDPGLGLRLIYFSYDVKMKEKGDIPEGYSVSREKKERFSLILESASTNQTSMYLCANSPPPGLAGGRTDTQYFGPGTRLTVL.